This T cell receptor beta chain emerged from a study of human CD4 T cells and Enterobacteriaceae. The memory gate held CD4+ cells that were not CD45RA+CCR7+CD95- naive cells, over 98% pure. Total CD4+ T cells and monocytes came from CD4/CD14 microbead positive selection. Sorted cells lacked CD8+, CD14+, CD16+, CD56+, CD19+ and CD25-bright cells. To note about this clone: Its matching antigen is unknown.

Detection sensitivity for ex vivo total memory CD4+ was one cell in 200,000. The repertoire was sequenced with immunoSEQ multiplex PCR; TCRdb's copy has only in-frame clones and lacks some. The sample consists of tens of thousands of clones, approximately 82% of them appearing once. The length of the CDR3 is 12 residues. From germline, CDR1 is SGHRS and CDR2 YFSETQ. V was trimmed by 6 bases and J by 0 bases, leaving 6 bases between them. Findings and caveats of the study: Specific clonotypes appeared less expanded ex vivo than cross-reactive ones.

V is TRBV5-1 and J is TRBJ2-5; no firm D call. This receptor was identified in a human donor in good health. Sequencing input: memory CD4+ T cells from blood. CDR3 sequence reads: CASKDNQETQYF. DNA of the CDR3: TGCGCCAGCAAGGATAACCAAGAGACCCAGTACTTC.